These 6 T cell receptor beta chains were sequenced from one sample in a study of patients and donors after allogeneic stem cell transplantation. TCRdb used MiXCR to reprocess the RT-PCR reads, holding one entry per CDR3 protein. The sample records 900,000 to 1,000,000 distinct CDR3 sequences, roughly 18% being singletons. What was sequenced was blood, either unsorted or a sorted T cell fraction (not recorded which). The receptors originated from a human donor who was either an allogeneic HSCT recipient or a stem cell or donor lymphocyte infusion donor (not recorded which). It is not recorded whose cells these are; they may come from a transplant donor.

V usage is TRBV24-1 and J usage is TRBJ2-5; 8 bases fit TRBD1. Germline values: CDR1 KGHDR, CDR2 SFDVKD. The ends lost 4 bases at V and 5 bases at J; junction bases unmatched: 14. This CDR3 is 17 amino acids long. The CDR3 here is CATSDPTGASREETQYF. Written as DNA, the CDR3 is TGTGCCACCAGTGACCCGACAGGGGCCTCCCGAGAGGAGACCCAGTACTTC.

Only a few counts were recorded for this clonotype. The chain employs TRBV24-1 and TRBJ2-1, with D perhaps matching TRBD1 (5 bases). CDR3 length: 14 amino acids. V gave up 5 bases and J gave up 2 bases, with 9 bases separating them. Per germline, CDR1 KGHDR and CDR2 SFDVKD. The CDR3 DNA reads as TGTGCCACCAGTGCTCAGGGCCCCTACAATGAGCAGTTCTTC. As protein: CATSAQGPYNEQFF.

This clonotype was counted a few times. This rearrangement joins TRBV4-2 to TRBJ1-1; D unresolved. V was pared by 4 bases and J by 5 bases, with 14 bases between. This CDR3 has 14 residues. Germline CDR1 and CDR2: LGHNA and YNFKEQ. CDR3 loop: CASSPRLGGTEAFF. CDR3 DNA: TGTGCCAGCAGCCCCCGACTGGGAGGAACTGAAGCTTTCTTT.

This clonotype was observed a handful of times. The rearrangement joins TRBV27 to TRBJ2-7; 9 positions agree with TRBD2. This CDR3 has 15 amino acids. CDR1 MNHEY and CDR2 SMNVEV come from the germline V gene (reference sequence). V lost 3 bases to trimming and J lost 4 bases; unmatched junction nucleotides: 7. The CDR3 is CASSLGSGGFYEQYF. CDR3 DNA: TGTGCCAGCAGTTTGGGTAGCGGGGGCTTTTACGAGCAGTACTTC.

The CDR3 DNA reads as TGTGCCAGCAGCCGCTACGGTTCACCCCTCCACTTT. It specifies CASSRYGSPLHF. The rearrangement links TRBV27 to TRBJ1-6; D not certain. The CDR3 runs to 12 residues. CDR1 is MNHEY and CDR2 is SMNVEV in the germline V gene (reference sequence). Deletions cut 6 bases from V and 9 bases from J, with 9 bases between.

This clonotype was seen a few times. The chain is built from TRBV4-3 and TRBJ2-7, with D maybe TRBD1 (6 bases). Germline V gene sequence: CDR1 LGHNA, CDR2 YSLEER. The CDR3 is 13 amino acids. Trimming took 3 bases from V and 6 from J, leaving 12 bases between them. This chain's CDR3 is CASSQGLRGEQYF. The CDR3 nucleotides are TGCGCCAGCAGCCAGGGTCTCAGGGGCGAGCAGTACTTC.